Below, 16 T cell receptor beta chains from the same sample are listed, as sequenced in a study of T cells after yellow fever vaccination. Each CDR3 protein is one row after TCRdb ran MiXCR on the 5' RACE reads. Here the sample spans about 400,000 distinct CDR3 sequences, around 6.4% being singletons. Sequenced material: PBMCs, taken 5 days after the yellow fever booster vaccination. The receptors stem from a man aged 30 to 45 who received the YFV17D yellow fever vaccine.

This clonotype was counted a few times. The genes are TRBV7-2 and TRBJ2-5; D not certain. The CDR3 is made up of 13 amino acids. Germline V gives CDR1 SGHTA, CDR2 FQGNSA. V was shortened by 3 bases and J by 1 base, with 6 bases between the two germline ends. CDR3 coding DNA: TGTGCCAGCAGCTTCCGAATCCAAGAGACCCAGTACTTC. It yields the protein CASSFRIQETQYF.

This clonotype has a count of ten or more. This chain connects TRBV29-1 to TRBJ2-4; perhaps TRBD1 as D (6 bases). The CDR3 loop spans 13 amino acids. V shed 8 bases and J shed 5 bases, with 16 bases lying between them. Looked up from germline, CDR1 is SQVTM and CDR2 is ANQGSEA. The CDR3 nucleotides are TGCAGCTACCGAACAGGGTCGGAAAACATTCAGTACTTC. Translation: CSYRTGSENIQYF.

The chain uses TRBV5-4 and TRBJ2-3; 10 nucleotides match TRBD2. V dropped 4 bases and J dropped 5; count of bases not matched to a gene: 13. The CDR3 runs 17 residues. From germline, CDR1 is SGHNT and CDR2 YYREEE (reference sequence). CDR3 loop: CASSTGGLAVGRDTQYF. DNA for the CDR3: TGTGCCAGCAGCACTGGAGGACTAGCGGTTGGTCGAGATACGCAGTATTTT.

This clonotype appeared many times. V is TRBV2 and J is TRBJ2-6; the D is unclear. The CDR3 runs to 15 residues. Trimming removed 4 bases at V and 3 bases at J, with 10 bases between. The germline CDR1 and CDR2 sequences are SNHLY and FYNNEI. For the CDR3, the DNA is TGTGCCAGCAGTGTACTGGGTCGTGGGGCCAACGTCCTGACTTTC. It codes for CASSVLGRGANVLTF. Variable domain in full (rest from reference TRBV2 and TRBJ2-6): EPEVTQTPSHQVTQMGQEVILRCVPISNHLYFYWYRQILGQKVEFLVSFYNNEISEKSEIFDDQFSVERPDGSNFTLKIRSTKLEDSAMYFCASSVLGRGANVLTFGAGSRLTVL.

V and J are TRBV24-1 and TRBJ2-1; 8 bases align to TRBD1. The CDR3 spans 14 residues. V lost 4 bases, J lost 5 bases, and 3 bases stayed unmatched. Germline CDR1 KGHDR, CDR2 SFDVKD. CDR3 in DNA: TGTGCCACCAGTGAGTCGGGACAGGACAATGAGCAGTTCTTC. This sequence encodes CATSESGQDNEQFF.

CDR3 protein: CASSFGPDFPWEDTQYF. CDR3 in DNA: TGTGCCAGCAGCTTCGGCCCGGACTTCCCATGGGAGGATACGCAGTATTTT. The gene calls are TRBV6-2 or TRBV6-3 and TRBJ2-3; D perhaps matches TRBD2 (5 bases). The CDR3 runs to 17 residues. Germline assignment: CDR1 MNHEY and CDR2 SVGEGT. Trimming removed 6 bases from V and 6 bases from J, with 25 bases in between.

This chain links TRBV14 with TRBJ2-3, with 8 positions matching TRBD1. The CDR3 consists of 18 residues. V was clipped by 1 base and J by 2 bases; unmatched bases: 11. Germline assignment: CDR1 SGHDN and CDR2 FVKESK. CDR3: CASSQGGPRGRFTDTQYF. Here the CDR3 DNA reads TGTGCCAGCAGCCAAGGGGGTCCCAGGGGGCGCTTCACAGATACGCAGTATTTT.

DNA of the CDR3: TGTGCCTGGAGTGCCTCAAACTACGAGCAGTACTTC. Encoded protein: CAWSASNYEQYF. The chain recombines TRBV30 with TRBJ2-7; no firm D call. This CDR3 has 12 amino acids. V lost 1 base, J lost 3 bases, and 7 bases lay in between. The germline V gene has CDR1 GTSNPN and CDR2 SVGIG (reference sequence). Together with reference TRBV30 and TRBJ2-7, the CDR3 gives the full variable domain: SQTIHQWPATLVQPVGSPLSLECTVEGTSNPNLYWYRQAAGRGLQLLFYSVGIGQISSEVPQNLSASRPQDRQFILSSKKLLLSDSGFYLCAWSASNYEQYFGPGTRLTVT.

This clonotype was observed many times. The chain couples TRBV27 to TRBJ2-5; the D call may be TRBD1 or TRBD2 (5 bases each). Trimming took off 2 bases at V and 5 bases at J, with 9 bases between the two ends. CDR1 and CDR2 from the germline V gene are MNHEY and SMNVEV (reference sequence). CDR3 length: 13 amino acids. The CDR3 reads CASSLSWGETQYF. The CDR3 coding sequence is TGTGCCAGCAGTTTAAGCTGGGGGGAGACCCAGTACTTC.

This clonotype was counted ten times or more. The chain employs TRBV6-2 or TRBV6-3 and TRBJ2-1; possibly TRBD2 for D (5 bases). The CDR3 contains 14 residues. Trimming left V 3 bases short and J 1 base short, with 7 bases between. Germline V gene lookup returns CDR1 MNHEY and CDR2 SVGEGT. CDR3 in amino acids: CASSYRGSYNEQFF. The DNA of the CDR3 is TGTGCCAGCAGTTATCGCGGGTCCTACAATGAGCAGTTCTTC.

The chain employs TRBV20-1 and TRBJ2-3, with TRBD1 matching over 7 bases. V shed 3 bases, J shed 0 bases, and the junction held 12 bases outside the gene matches. Germline CDR1 DFQATT, CDR2 SNEGSKA (reference sequence). The CDR3 has 17 amino acids. In nucleotides, the CDR3 is TGCAGTGCTAGGCAAGGGGGCGGCATTAAGAGCACAGATACGCAGTATTTT. Residues: CSARQGGGIKSTDTQYF.

This clonotype has at least ten counts. The chain joins TRBV18 to TRBJ2-1; TRBD2 is a possible D gene (6 bases). The V gene's germline CDR1 is KGHSH and CDR2 LQKENI. V lost 3 bases, J lost 8 bases, and 20 bases lay in between. The CDR3 length is 16 residues. The DNA of the CDR3 is TGTGCCAGCTCACCGCCCTCCCCGGGGCGGAGGGATGAGCAGTTCTTC. Its translation is CASSPPSPGRRDEQFF.

This clonotype was picked up many times. The rearrangement links TRBV5-1 to TRBJ1-2; D is perhaps TRBD1 (6 bases). In germline, CDR1 is SGHRS, CDR2 YFSETQ. V lost 2 bases and J lost 3, with 17 bases in between. The CDR3 extends over 16 amino acids. The CDR3 DNA reads TGCGCCAGCAGCTTCCACCCGGAGAGGGGGGACTATGGCTACACCTTC. It yields the protein CASSFHPERGDYGYTF.

This clonotype was observed a few times. The rearrangement joins TRBV19 to TRBJ2-2; 7 bases map to TRBD2. Germline assignment: CDR1 LNHDA and CDR2 SQIVND (reference sequence). J gave up 4 bases and V 7 bases, and 0 bases lay outside the gene matches. CDR3 length equals 12 residues. Here the CDR3 reads CASKRGTGELFF. The CDR3 DNA reads as TGTGCCAGTAAGCGGGGCACCGGGGAGCTGTTTTTT.

This clonotype occurred a few times. The chain couples TRBV7-2 to TRBJ2-1; D is perhaps TRBD1 or TRBD2 (5 bases each). This CDR3 spans 15 amino acids. Germline V lookup: CDR1 SGHTA, CDR2 FQGNSA. V was trimmed by 2 bases and J by 7 bases, leaving 15 bases between them. Here the CDR3 reads CASSLRGGRENEQFF. For the CDR3, the DNA is TGTGCCAGCAGCTTACGTGGAGGCAGGGAGAATGAGCAGTTCTTC.

In its sample, this clonotype was seen once. A junction end diverges from the germline sequence, so it may reflect a read error. The J gene is TRBJ2-4, the V gene TRBV20-1, with a tentative D call TRBD2 (5 bases). The CDR3 loop spans 16 amino acids. The germline V gene has CDR1 DFQATT and CDR2 SNEGSKA (reference sequence). The chain's CDR3 is CCARDELDLAKNIQYF. The CDR3 DNA follows: TGCTGTGCTAGAGATGAACTAGACTTAGCCAAAAACATTCAGTACTTC.